This T cell receptor (beta chain) is drawn from a study of CD8 T cells in Susac syndrome. Germline CDR1 MNHEY, CDR2 SMNVEV (reference sequence). The CDR3 is made up of 14 amino acids. Trimming cost V 3 bases and J 3 bases, with 12 bases left between them. Study results and limitations: That the number of individuals in its TCR sequencing and HLA analysis was relatively small was acknowledged by the study.

As regards this clonotype: Its antigen is undetermined.

The RNA input was about 0.5 to 1 ug, and it was reverse transcribed with random hexamers. Amplification of TCR beta CDR3 used immunoSEQ multiplex PCR across 54 Vbeta and 13 Jbeta. MiXCR, applied by TCRdb to the immunoSEQ multiplex PCR reads, yields one record per CDR3 protein. The data hold about 140,000 distinct CDR3 sequences, with about 95% observed a single time. Peripheral blood CD8+ and CD4+ T cells were profiled by TCR beta sequencing. The chain is built from TRBV27 and TRBJ2-7; D assignment may be TRBD1 or TRBD2 (5 bases each). The sequenced sample consisted of CD4+ T cells from PBMCs. This TCR derives from a human donor with multiple sclerosis. CDR3 nucleotides: TGTGCCAGCAGTTTTTCGGGACGGAGCTACGAGCAGTACTTC. Its protein is CASSFSGRSYEQYF.